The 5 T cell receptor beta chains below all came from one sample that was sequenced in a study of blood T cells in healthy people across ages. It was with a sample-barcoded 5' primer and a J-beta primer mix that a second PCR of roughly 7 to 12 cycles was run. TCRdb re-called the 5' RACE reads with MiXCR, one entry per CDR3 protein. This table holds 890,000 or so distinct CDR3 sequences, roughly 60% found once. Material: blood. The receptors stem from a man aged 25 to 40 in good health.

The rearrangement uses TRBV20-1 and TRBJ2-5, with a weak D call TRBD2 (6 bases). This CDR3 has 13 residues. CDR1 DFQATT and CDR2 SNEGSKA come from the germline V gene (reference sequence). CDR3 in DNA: TGCAGCCCTGAACGACCCGGGGGAGAGACCCAGTACTTC. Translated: CSPERPGGETQYF.

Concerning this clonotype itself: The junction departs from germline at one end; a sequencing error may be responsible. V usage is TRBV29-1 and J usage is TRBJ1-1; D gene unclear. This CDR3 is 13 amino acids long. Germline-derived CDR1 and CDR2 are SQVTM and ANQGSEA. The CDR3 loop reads CSVEGQVNTEAFF. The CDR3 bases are TGCAGCGTTGAAGGTCAGGTGAACACTGAGGCTTTCTTT.

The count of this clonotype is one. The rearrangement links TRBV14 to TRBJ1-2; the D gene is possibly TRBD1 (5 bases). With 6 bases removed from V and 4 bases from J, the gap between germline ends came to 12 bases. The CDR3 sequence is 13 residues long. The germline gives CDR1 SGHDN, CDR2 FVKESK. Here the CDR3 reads CASSRQSTYGYTF. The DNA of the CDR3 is TGTGCCAGCAGTCGACAGAGCACCTATGGCTACACCTTC. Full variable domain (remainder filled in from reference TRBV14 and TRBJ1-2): EAGVTQFPSHSVIEKGQTVTLRCDPISGHDNLYWYRRVMGKEIKFLLHFVKESKQDESGMPNNRFLAERTGGTYSTLKVQPAELEDSGVYFCASSRQSTYGYTFGSGTRLTVV.

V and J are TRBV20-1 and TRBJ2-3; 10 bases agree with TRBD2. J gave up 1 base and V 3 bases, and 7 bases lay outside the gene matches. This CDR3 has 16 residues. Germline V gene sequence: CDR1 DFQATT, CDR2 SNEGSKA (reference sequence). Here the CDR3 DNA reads TGCAGTGCTAGCTCGGCTAGCGGGGGCCGCACAGATACGCAGTATTTT. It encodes CSASSASGGRTDTQYF.

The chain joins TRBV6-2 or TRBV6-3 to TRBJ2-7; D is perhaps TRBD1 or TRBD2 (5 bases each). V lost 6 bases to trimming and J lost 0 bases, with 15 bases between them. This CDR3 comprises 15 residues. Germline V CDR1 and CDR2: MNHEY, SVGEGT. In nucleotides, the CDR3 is TGTGCCAGCAGACCCGGGGCACCGGTCTCCTACGAGCAGTACTTC. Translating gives CASRPGAPVSYEQYF.